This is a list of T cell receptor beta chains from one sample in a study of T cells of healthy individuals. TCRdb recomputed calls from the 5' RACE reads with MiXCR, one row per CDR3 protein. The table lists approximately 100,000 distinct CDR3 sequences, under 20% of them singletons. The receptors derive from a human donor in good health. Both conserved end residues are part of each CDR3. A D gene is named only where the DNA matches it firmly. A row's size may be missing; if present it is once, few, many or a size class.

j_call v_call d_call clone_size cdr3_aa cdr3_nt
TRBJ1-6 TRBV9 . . CASSVTSDSPLHF TGTGCCAGCAGCGTGACTTCCGATTCACCCCTCCACTTT
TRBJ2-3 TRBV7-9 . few CASSLMGAQTDTQYF TGTGCCAGCAGCTTAATGGGGGCGCAGACAGATACGCAGTATTTT
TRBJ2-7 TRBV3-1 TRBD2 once CASSPQRAGGYEQYF TGTGCCAGCAGCCCCCAACGGGCGGGGGGCTACGAGCAGTACTTC
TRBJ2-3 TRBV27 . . CASSPRSTGLSTDTQYF TGTGCCAGCAGTCCCCGATCGACAGGACTTAGCACAGATACGCAGTATTTT
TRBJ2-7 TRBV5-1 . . CASSGPTIYEQYF TGCGCCAGCAGCGGCCCAACGATCTACGAGCAGTACTTC
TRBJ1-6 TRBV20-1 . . CSAFPDVGGNSPLHF TGCAGTGCTTTTCCTGACGTAGGAGGTAATTCACCCCTCCACTTT
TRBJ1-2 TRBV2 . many CASSGQAEHGYTF TGTGCCAGCAGTGGGCAGGCAGAGCATGGCTACACCTTC
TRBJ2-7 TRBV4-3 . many CASSHSLDREQYF TGCGCCAGCAGCCATTCACTTGATCGCGAGCAGTACTTC
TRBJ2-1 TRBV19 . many CASSFGTEISYNEQFF TGTGCCAGTAGTTTCGGGACGGAAATCTCCTACAATGAGCAGTTCTTC
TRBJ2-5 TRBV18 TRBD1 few CASSPMDRTKETQYF TGTGCCAGCTCACCCATGGACAGGACAAAAGAGACCCAGTACTTC
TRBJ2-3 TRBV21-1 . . CASSKDPPRGADTQYF TGTGCCAGCAGCAAAGACCCGCCGAGGGGGGCAGATACGCAGTATTTT
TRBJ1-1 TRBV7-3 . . CASSLTPGTEAFF TGTGCCAGCAGCTTAACGCCCGGCACTGAAGCTTTCTTT
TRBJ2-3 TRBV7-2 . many CASSLSPPNSPGTDTQYF TGTGCCAGCAGCTTAAGCCCCCCCAACTCCCCAGGTACAGATACGCAGTATTTT
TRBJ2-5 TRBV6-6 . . CASIPGQTGGTQYF TGTGCCAGCATTCCCGGACAGACCGGGGGGACCCAGTACTTC
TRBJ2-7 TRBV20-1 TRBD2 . CSARVPLAGRAYEQYF TGCAGTGCTAGGGTCCCCCTAGCGGGAAGAGCCTACGAGCAGTACTTC
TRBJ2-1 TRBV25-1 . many CASSDPTGSDEQFF TGTGCCAGCAGTGATCCAACAGGGTCGGATGAGCAGTTCTTC
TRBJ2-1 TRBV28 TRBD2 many CASSLLGLAGVDEQFF TGTGCCAGCAGTTTATTGGGACTAGCGGGTGTCGATGAGCAGTTCTTC
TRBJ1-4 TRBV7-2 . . CASSSPTQGANEKLFF TGTGCCAGCAGCTCTCCAACACAGGGTGCTAATGAAAAACTGTTTTTT
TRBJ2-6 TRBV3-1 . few CASSRGGANVLTF TGTGCCAGCTCCCGGGGTGGGGCCAACGTCCTGACTTTC
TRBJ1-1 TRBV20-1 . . CSARDQAEAFF TGCAGTGCTAGAGATCAGGCTGAAGCTTTCTTT
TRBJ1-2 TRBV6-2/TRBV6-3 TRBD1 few CASSYAQGRSFTF TGTGCCAGCAGTTACGCACAGGGGCGATCCTTTACCTTC
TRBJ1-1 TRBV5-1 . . CASSPRVEVTEAFF TGCGCCAGCAGCCCAAGGGTCGAGGTCACTGAAGCTTTCTTT
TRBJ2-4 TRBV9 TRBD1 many CASSPRQGRNIQYF TGTGCCAGCAGCCCCCGACAGGGTAGAAACATTCAGTACTTC
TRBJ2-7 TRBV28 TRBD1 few CASRDSGTGNYEQYF TGTGCCAGCAGAGACTCCGGGACAGGTAACTACGAGCAGTACTTC
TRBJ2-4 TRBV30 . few CAWSVRGGNIQYF TGTGCCTGGAGTGTACGAGGGGGAAACATTCAGTACTTC
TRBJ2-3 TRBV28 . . CASSPPQYSTDTQYF TGTGCCAGCAGTCCCCCTCAGTATAGCACAGATACGCAGTATTTT
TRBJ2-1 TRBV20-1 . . CSAREGIALEEQFF TGCAGTGCTAGAGAAGGGATAGCTCTAGAGGAGCAGTTCTTC
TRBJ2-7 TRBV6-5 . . CASRSRSHGDEQYF TGTGCCAGCAGGTCCAGGTCCCACGGAGACGAGCAGTACTTC
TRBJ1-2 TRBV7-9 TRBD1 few CASRHEGQVYGYTF TGTGCCAGCAGACACGAGGGACAGGTCTATGGCTACACCTTC
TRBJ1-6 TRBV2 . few CASSRSSPLHF TGTGCCAGCAGTCGAAGTTCACCCCTCCACTTT
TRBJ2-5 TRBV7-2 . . CASIFVGGYLETQYF TGTGCCAGCATCTTCGTAGGGGGATATTTAGAGACCCAGTACTTC
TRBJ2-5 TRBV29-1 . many CSSSVQAGTQYF TGCAGCTCCTCGGTGCAGGCTGGGACCCAGTACTTC
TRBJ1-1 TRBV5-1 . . CASSLSGSNTEAFF TGCGCCAGCAGCTTGTCCGGCTCGAACACTGAAGCTTTCTTT
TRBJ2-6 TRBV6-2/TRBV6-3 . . CASSSTAHMGANVLTF TGTGCCAGCAGTTCGACGGCCCATATGGGGGCCAACGTCCTGACTTTC
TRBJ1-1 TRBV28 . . CASSLFRTANTEAFF TGTGCCAGCAGTTTATTCCGGACAGCGAACACTGAAGCTTTCTTT
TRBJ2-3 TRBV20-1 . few CSASGSSAGTDTQYF TGCAGTGCTAGCGGGAGTTCGGCGGGCACAGATACGCAGTATTTT
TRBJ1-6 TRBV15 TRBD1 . CATSRKLRDRQSPLHF TGTGCCACCAGCAGGAAGCTACGGGACAGACAATCACCCCTCCACTTT
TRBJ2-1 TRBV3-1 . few CASSLGQGEQFF TGTGCCAGCAGCCTGGGGCAGGGCGAGCAGTTCTTC
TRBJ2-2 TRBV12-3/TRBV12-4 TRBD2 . CASSFSLAGGRRTGELFF TGTGCCAGCAGTTTCTCCCTAGCGGGGGGCCGACGCACCGGGGAGCTGTTTTTT
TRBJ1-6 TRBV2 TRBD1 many CASRAGGPNSPLHF TGTGCCAGCAGAGCAGGGGGACCGAATTCACCCCTCCACTTT
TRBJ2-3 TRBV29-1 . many CSVGQGGSDTQYF TGCAGCGTTGGCCAGGGGGGATCAGATACGCAGTATTTT
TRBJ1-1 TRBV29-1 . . CSVEKVGWLVTEAFF TGCAGCGTTGAAAAAGTGGGCTGGTTGGTCACTGAAGCTTTCTTT
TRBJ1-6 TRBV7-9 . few CASSFRGTGTPLHF TGTGCCAGCAGCTTCCGCGGTACAGGGACACCCCTCCACTTT
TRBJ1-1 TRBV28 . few CASSFGHPEAFF TGTGCCAGCAGTTTCGGACATCCTGAAGCTTTCTTT
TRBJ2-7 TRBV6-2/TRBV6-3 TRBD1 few CASSYRAGTGRYEQYF TGTGCCAGCAGCTACAGAGCCGGGACAGGGAGGTACGAGCAGTACTTC
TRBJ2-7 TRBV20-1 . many CSAQRQGGSYEQYF TGCAGTGCTCAACGGCAGGGGGGGTCCTACGAGCAGTACTTC
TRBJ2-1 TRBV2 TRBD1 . CASSEAGTGGPVF TGTGCCAGCAGTGAAGCGGGGACAGGGGGCCCGGTCTTC
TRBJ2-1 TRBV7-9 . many CASSLVRTEQFF TGTGCCAGCAGCTTAGTCAGGACCGAGCAGTTCTTC
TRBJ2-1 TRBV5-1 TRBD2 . CASSDSGARGDEQFF TGCGCCAGCAGCGATTCGGGGGCGCGGGGGGATGAGCAGTTCTTC
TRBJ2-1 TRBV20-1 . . CSARQILERTYNEQFF TGCAGTGCTAGGCAGATTCTGGAGCGGACCTACAATGAGCAGTTCTTC